Included here is one T cell receptor beta chain sequence, with context. Germline CDR1 and CDR2: LNHNV and YYDKDF (reference sequence). Between the trimmed V and J ends, which lost 4 bases and 1 base, there was a span of 17 bases. This CDR3 is built from 17 residues. This specimen comes from a study of cytotoxic CD8 clonotypes in ibrutinib-treated CLL. Whole-study context: Partial response occurred in approximately 25 patients and complete response in 2; at median about 70 months, approximately 15 remained remitted and some twelve progressed.

Target depth was 1 in 200,000 to 1 in 1 million T cells, about 10x per clonotype. The protocol was immunoSEQ multiplex PCR, while the TCRdb copy is restricted to in-frame clones and leaves out a portion. The data show a few hundred thousand clones, 80% seen once. This receptor was identified in a human donor with chronic lymphocytic leukemia. The sequenced sample was PBMCs, obtained before ibrutinib treatment. V gene TRBV15 combines with J gene TRBJ1-5, with TRBD1 as a possible D gene (6 bases). CDR3: CATSKTVGTSSNQPQHF. Here the CDR3 DNA reads TGTGCCACCAGCAAGACAGTAGGGACATCCAGCAATCAGCCCCAGCATTTT.